Presented here are 6 T cell receptor beta chains from one specimen sequenced in a study of T cell repertoires and HLA-DP antigens. Libraries were prepared by immunoSEQ multiplex PCR; TCRdb keeps only in-frame clonotypes and omits some of them. The repertoire holds about 73,000 clones, with about four fifths as singletons. These receptors lack a known antigen. The material sequenced was CD4+ T cells from PBMCs. The receptor source for this set is a man between 60 and 75 years old in good health and CMV-seronegative.

V and J are TRBV4-3 and TRBJ2-2, with a tentative D call TRBD1 (6 bases). The CDR3 has 16 amino acids. The V gene's germline CDR1 is LGHNA and CDR2 YSLEER. V shed 1 base and J shed 4 bases, with 13 bases lying between them. The CDR3 nucleotides read TGCGCCAGCAGCCAAGGACAGGCCCTCGGCACCGGGGAGCTGTTTTTT. Amino acid sequence: CASSQGQALGTGELFF.

The J gene is TRBJ2-1, the V gene TRBV5-1; D gene uncertain. This CDR3 spans 11 amino acids. Trimming removed 2 bases at V and 5 bases at J, with 2 bases between. Germline values: CDR1 SGHRS, CDR2 YFSETQ. The CDR3 bases are TGCGCCAGCAGCTTCCACAATGAGCAGTTCTTC. Translation: CASSFHNEQFF.

This clone was seen just once. This chain connects TRBV28 to TRBJ2-7; D gene uncertain. The CDR3 is made up of 12 amino acids. CDR1 and CDR2 from the germline V gene are MDHEN and SYDVKM. Trimming cost V 6 bases and J 3 bases, with 9 bases left between them. The CDR3 sequence: CASSLPYYEQYF. The CDR3 DNA sequence: TGTGCCAGCAGCCTCCCCTACTACGAGCAGTACTTC.

The rearrangement links TRBV5-1 to TRBJ1-6; TRBD1 matches 9 bases. The junction had 6 bases not matched to a gene; V was cut back by 8 bases and J by 6 bases. The germline gives CDR1 SGHRS, CDR2 YFSETQ. This CDR3 has 14 residues. CDR3 DNA: TGCGCCAGAGGACAGGGGAGATGTAATTCACCCCTCCACTTT. As protein: CARGQGRCNSPLHF.

There are a few counts of this clone. The J gene is TRBJ2-1, the V gene TRBV18; D is unresolved. Germline values: CDR1 KGHSH, CDR2 LQKENI. The length of the CDR3 is 12 residues. Trimming stripped 2 bases from V and 10 bases from J, with 9 bases between. The CDR3 here is CASSPWTSEQFF. The CDR3 DNA is TGTGCCAGCTCACCATGGACGAGCGAGCAGTTCTTC.

This clone turned up a few times. The chain employs TRBV5-1 and TRBJ2-6, with unresolved D. The CDR3 extends over 15 amino acids. In germline, CDR1 is SGHRS, CDR2 YFSETQ. The V gene lost 4 bases and the J gene lost 2 bases, with 10 bases spanning the gap. CDR3 in DNA: TGCGCCAGCAGCGCGGACCTCCCTGGGGCCAACGTCCTGACTTTC. Translating gives CASSADLPGANVLTF.